This TCR beta chain was captured in a study of blood T cells in healthy people across ages. Study findings and constraints: One million T cells yielded diversity estimates that were considered underestimates. No one knew whether donors had CMV, which possibly confounded expanded clonotype changes.

Comment on this clonotype: Its antigen is unidentified.

V dropped 5 bases and J dropped 2; count of bases not matched to a gene: 8. CDR3 length equals 15 residues. Germline loops: CDR1 LGHDT, CDR2 YNNKEL (reference sequence). Primed by a sample-barcoded 5' primer and a J-beta primer mix, a second PCR proceeded for about 7 to 11 cycles. TCRdb re-derived calls from the 5' RACE reads in MiXCR, one entry per CDR3 protein. This sample carries about 780,000 distinct CDR3 sequences, about half of them seen once, and the ten largest clones take 15% to 20%. The study isolated at least 6.5 million PBMCs from each sample. The rearrangement joins TRBV3-1 to TRBJ2-7; TRBD1 matches 8 bases. The clonotype comes from a man older than 75 in good health. The sequenced material came from blood. CDR3 sequence reads: CASSTGQGRTYEQYF. The CDR3 bases are TGTGCCAGCAGCACTGGACAGGGCCGTACCTACGAGCAGTACTTC.